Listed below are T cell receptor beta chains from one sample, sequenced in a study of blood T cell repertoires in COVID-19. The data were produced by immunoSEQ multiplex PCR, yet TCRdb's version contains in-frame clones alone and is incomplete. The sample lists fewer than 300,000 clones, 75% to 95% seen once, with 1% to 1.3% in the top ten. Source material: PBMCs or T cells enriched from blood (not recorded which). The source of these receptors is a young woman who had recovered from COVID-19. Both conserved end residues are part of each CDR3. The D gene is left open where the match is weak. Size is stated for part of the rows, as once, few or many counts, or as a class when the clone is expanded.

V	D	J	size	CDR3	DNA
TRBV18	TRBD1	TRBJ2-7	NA	CASSPTGTGGSYEQYF	TGTGCCAGCTCACCCACCGGGACAGGGGGTTCCTACGAGCAGTACTTC
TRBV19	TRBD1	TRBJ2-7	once	CASSISGQTTYEQYF	TGTGCCAGTAGTATTTCGGGACAGACGACCTACGAGCAGTACTTC
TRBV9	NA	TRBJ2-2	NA	CASSVGAAGYTGELFF	TGTGCCAGCAGCGTAGGTGCGGCGGGATATACCGGGGAGCTGTTTTTT
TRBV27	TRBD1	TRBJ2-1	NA	CASSTRDRGSYNEQFF	TGTGCCAGCAGCACACGAGACAGGGGGTCCTACAATGAGCAGTTCTTC
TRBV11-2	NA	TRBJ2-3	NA	CASSSQGLGTQYF	TGTGCCAGCAGCTCTCAGGGTTTAGGTACGCAGTATTTT
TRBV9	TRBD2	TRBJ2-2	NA	CASSLGLAGGLGGGELFF	TGTGCCAGCAGCTTGGGACTAGCGGGGGGATTGGGCGGCGGGGAGCTGTTTTTT
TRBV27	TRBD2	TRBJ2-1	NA	CASSFGTSVNEQFF	TGTGCCAGCAGTTTTGGGACTAGCGTAAATGAGCAGTTCTTC
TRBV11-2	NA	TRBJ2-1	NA	CASSLDRGVEQFF	TGTGCCAGCAGCTTAGATCGCGGGGTTGAGCAGTTCTTC
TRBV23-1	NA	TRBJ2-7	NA	CASSQSIPLRDMAIEQYF	TGCGCCAGCAGTCAATCGATCCCGCTCCGGGACATGGCGATAGAGCAGTACTTC
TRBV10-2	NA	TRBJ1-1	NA	CASSEGHLNTEAFF	TGCGCCAGCAGTGAGGGACACTTGAACACTGAAGCTTTCTTT
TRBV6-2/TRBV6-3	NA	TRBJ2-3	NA	CASSYSWARVADTQYF	TGTGCCAGCAGTTACTCGTGGGCGCGGGTAGCAGATACGCAGTATTTT
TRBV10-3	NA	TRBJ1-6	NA	CAIRWDTGSSPLHF	TGTGCCATCAGGTGGGACACGGGGTCTTCACCCCTCCACTTT
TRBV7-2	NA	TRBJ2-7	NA	CASSLDNLSYEQYF	TGTGCCAGCAGCTTAGATAATCTCTCCTACGAGCAGTACTTC
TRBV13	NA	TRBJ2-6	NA	CASSLGYSGANVLTF	TGTGCCAGCAGCTTAGGGTACTCTGGGGCCAACGTCCTGACTTTC
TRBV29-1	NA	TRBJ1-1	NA	CSVEAGQNTEAFF	TGCAGCGTTGAAGCAGGACAGAACACTGAAGCTTTCTTT
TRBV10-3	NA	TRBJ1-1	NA	CATSGGTEAFF	TGTGCCACTTCCGGAGGAACTGAAGCTTTCTTT
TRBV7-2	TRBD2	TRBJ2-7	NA	CASSLDPIAGAYEQYF	TGTGCCAGCAGCTTAGATCCAATAGCGGGAGCCTACGAGCAGTACTTC
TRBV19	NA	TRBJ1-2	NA	CASSIPQGYGYTF	TGTGCCAGTAGTATCCCCCAGGGGTATGGCTACACCTTC
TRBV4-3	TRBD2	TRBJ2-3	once	CASSLNRGEATDTQYF	TGCGCCAGCAGCCTCAATCGGGGGGAGGCGACAGATACGCAGTATTTT
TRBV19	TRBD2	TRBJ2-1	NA	CASRPGLLLGGYNEQFF	TGTGCCAGTAGACCGGGACTACTCCTGGGTGGATACAATGAGCAGTTCTTC
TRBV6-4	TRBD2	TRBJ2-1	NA	CASSDSSGGSGEQFF	TGTGCCAGCAGTGACTCGTCGGGCGGGAGTGGGGAGCAGTTCTTC
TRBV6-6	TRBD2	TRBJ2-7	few	CASNKGLAEAYEQYF	TGTGCCAGCAACAAGGGGCTAGCGGAGGCTTACGAGCAGTACTTC
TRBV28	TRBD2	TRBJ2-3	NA	CASSSHWGGEGTDTQYF	TGTGCCAGCAGTTCCCACTGGGGGGGGGAAGGCACAGATACGCAGTATTTT
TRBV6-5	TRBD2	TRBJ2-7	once	CASGEPGTNSYEQYF	TGTGCCAGCGGGGAACCCGGGACTAATTCCTACGAGCAGTACTTC
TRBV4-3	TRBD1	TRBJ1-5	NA	CASSQDTQGAQPQHF	TGCGCCAGCAGCCAAGATACCCAGGGGGCTCAGCCCCAGCATTTT
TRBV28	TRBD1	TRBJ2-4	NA	CASSPPDRGYGKNIQYF	TGTGCCAGCAGTCCGCCCGACAGGGGCTATGGCAAAAACATTCAGTACTTC
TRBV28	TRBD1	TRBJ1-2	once	CASSRDRVDGYTF	TGTGCCAGCAGTAGGGACAGGGTGGATGGCTACACCTTC
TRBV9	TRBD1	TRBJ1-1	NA	CASSPQGGATEAFF	TGTGCCAGCAGCCCCCAAGGGGGCGCCACTGAAGCTTTCTTT
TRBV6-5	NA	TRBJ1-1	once	CASSSINTEAFF	TGTGCCAGCAGTTCCATCAACACTGAAGCTTTCTTT
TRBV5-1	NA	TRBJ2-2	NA	CASSLQDQGSGELFF	TGCGCCAGCAGTCTCCAGGATCAGGGTTCCGGGGAGCTGTTTTTT
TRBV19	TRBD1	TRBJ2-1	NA	CASSITGVSYNEQFF	TGTGCCAGTAGTATCACAGGGGTATCCTACAATGAGCAGTTCTTC
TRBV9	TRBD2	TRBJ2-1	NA	CASSVSGTFNEQFF	TGTGCCAGCAGTGTTAGCGGGACTTTCAATGAGCAGTTCTTC
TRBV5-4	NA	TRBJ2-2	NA	CASSLGSARPLSGELFF	TGTGCCAGCAGCTTGGGGAGTGCCCGACCGTTGTCCGGGGAGCTGTTTTTT
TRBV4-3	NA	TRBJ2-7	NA	CASSQEVRTYEQYF	TGCGCCAGCAGCCAAGAGGTCAGAACCTACGAGCAGTACTTC
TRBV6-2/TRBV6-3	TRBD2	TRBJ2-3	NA	CASSYGLAGSSDTQYF	TGTGCCAGCAGTTACGGACTAGCGGGATCGTCAGATACGCAGTATTTT
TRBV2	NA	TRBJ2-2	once	CASSQTYTGELFF	TGTGCCAGCAGCCAGACATACACCGGGGAGCTGTTTTTT
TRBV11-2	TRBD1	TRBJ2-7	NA	CASSLDRGLKEQYF	TGTGCCAGCAGCTTGGACAGGGGTTTGAAAGAGCAGTACTTC
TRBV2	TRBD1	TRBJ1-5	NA	CASSGDRGNQPQHF	TGTGCCAGCAGTGGGGACAGAGGGAATCAGCCCCAGCATTTT
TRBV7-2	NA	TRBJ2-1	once	CASSLGGGAHNEQFF	TGTGCCAGCAGCTTAGGGGGCGGGGCCCACAATGAGCAGTTCTTC
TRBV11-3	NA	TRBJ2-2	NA	CASSLRRGMNTGELFF	TGTGCCAGCAGCTTACGTCGCGGAATGAACACCGGGGAGCTGTTTTTT
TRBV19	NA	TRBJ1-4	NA	CASSSGVLFELFF	TGTGCCAGTAGTTCCGGGGTTCTATTTGAACTGTTTTTT
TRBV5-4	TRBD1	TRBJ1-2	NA	CASSLPRDRTTYGYTF	TGTGCCAGCAGCTTACCCCGGGACAGAACTACCTATGGCTACACCTTC
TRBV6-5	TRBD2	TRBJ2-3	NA	CASKIAGGIDTQYF	TGTGCCAGCAAGATAGCGGGAGGGATAGATACGCAGTATTTT
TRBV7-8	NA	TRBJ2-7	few	CASSLATYEQYF	TGTGCCAGCAGCTTAGCAACATACGAGCAGTACTTC
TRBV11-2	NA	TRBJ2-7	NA	CASSLGAGAYEQYF	TGTGCCAGCAGCTTAGGGGCCGGCGCCTACGAGCAGTACTTC
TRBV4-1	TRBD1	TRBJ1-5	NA	CASSQWSTGDQPQHF	TGCGCCAGCAGCCAATGGTCGACAGGGGACCAGCCCCAGCATTTT
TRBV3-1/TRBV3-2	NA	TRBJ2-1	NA	CASSQDRTGGSNEQFF	TGTGCCAGCAGCCAAGATAGGACTGGGGGGTCGAATGAGCAGTTCTTC
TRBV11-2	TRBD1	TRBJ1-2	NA	CASSSTTGDGYTF	TGTGCCAGCAGCTCTACTACAGGGGATGGCTACACCTTC
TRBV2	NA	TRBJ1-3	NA	CASSEWASSSGNTIYF	TGTGCCAGCAGTGAATGGGCCAGTAGCTCTGGAAACACCATATATTTT
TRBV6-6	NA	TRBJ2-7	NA	CASGDSPYEQYF	TGTGCCAGTGGGGACTCCCCCTACGAGCAGTACTTC
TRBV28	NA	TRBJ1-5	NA	CASSRTGNQPQHF	TGTGCCAGCAGCAGGACGGGGAATCAGCCCCAGCATTTT